A selection of T cell receptor beta chains follows, all from one sample in a study of cytomegalovirus exposure and HLA in healthy donors. Generated by immunoSEQ multiplex PCR, the TCRdb table keeps only in-frame clones and is missing some. The table shows 150,000 to 200,000 clones, with 91% occurring only once. Sequences were obtained from PBMCs. The source of these receptors is a young woman in good health and CMV-seropositive. Both conserved end residues are trimmed from each CDR3.

V gene: TRBV6-1
J gene: TRBJ1-5
CDR3 protein: ASSESQRHQPQH

V gene: TRBV7-9
J gene: TRBJ2-7
CDR3 protein: ASSLHHGQGAGEQY

V gene: TRBV7-9
J gene: TRBJ2-5
CDR3 protein: ASSTRTGGETQY

V gene: TRBV15
J gene: TRBJ2-3
CDR3 protein: ATSRWADALSTQY

V gene: TRBV23-1
J gene: TRBJ2-7
CDR3 protein: ASSQSRDKNHEQY

V gene: TRBV12-5
J gene: TRBJ2-5
CDR3 protein: ASGLGETTGMETQY

V gene: TRBV4-1
J gene: TRBJ2-7
CDR3 protein: ASSQERTDPSYYEQY

V gene: TRBV11-1
J gene: TRBJ2-1
CDR3 protein: ASSSTLAGYNEQF

V gene: TRBV23-1
J gene: TRBJ2-2
CDR3 protein: ASSPPLTSGGGTGELF

V gene: TRBV9
J gene: TRBJ2-1
CDR3 protein: ASSVEAGGLGEQF

V gene: TRBV4-3
J gene: TRBJ1-4
CDR3 protein: ASSQGRGLGKTNEKLF

V gene: TRBV28
J gene: TRBJ2-1
CDR3 protein: ASSSLAGGYNEQF

V gene: TRBV16
J gene: TRBJ2-3
CDR3 protein: ASSQLEGADTQY

V gene: TRBV11-2
J gene: TRBJ1-1
CDR3 protein: ASSSTGRLGVMNTEAF

V gene: TRBV5-4
J gene: TRBJ2-1
CDR3 protein: ASSLGEYNEQF

V gene: TRBV4-1
J gene: TRBJ2-7
CDR3 protein: ASSQAAVFNEQY

V gene: TRBV27
J gene: TRBJ1-5
CDR3 protein: ASSPRQGIGNQPQH

V gene: TRBV11-3
J gene: TRBJ2-7
CDR3 protein: ASSRGAGSYEQY

V gene: TRBV4-2
J gene: TRBJ2-1
CDR3 protein: ASSQRGVSYNEQF

V gene: TRBV20-1
J gene: TRBJ2-5
CDR3 protein: SARGGETQY

V gene: TRBV2
J gene: TRBJ1-2
CDR3 protein: ASQGLGMGRLNYGYT

V gene: TRBV5-4
J gene: TRBJ2-6
CDR3 protein: AGQVTGANVLT

V gene: TRBV4-1
J gene: TRBJ1-2
CDR3 protein: ASSREFPNYGYT

V gene: TRBV9
J gene: TRBJ2-7
CDR3 protein: ASSVAAGQTYEQY

V gene: TRBV5-4
J gene: TRBJ1-1
CDR3 protein: ASSLASNTEAF

V gene: TRBV10-3
J gene: TRBJ2-7
CDR3 protein: AISEPPNEQY

V gene: TRBV28
J gene: TRBJ2-7
CDR3 protein: ASSLPGFSEQY

V gene: TRBV29-1
J gene: TRBJ1-2
CDR3 protein: SVELVTRDGYT

V gene: TRBV4-2
J gene: TRBJ2-1
CDR3 protein: ASSQDPLPGMEQF

V gene: TRBV5-1
J gene: TRBJ2-7
CDR3 protein: ASSSSYEQY

V gene: TRBV23-1
J gene: TRBJ2-5
CDR3 protein: ASSLYRGRETQY